This T cell receptor (beta chain) was obtained from a study of spatial heterogeneity in lung cancer. The CDR3 is 14 residues long. The germline CDR1 and CDR2 sequences are SEHNR and FQNEAQ (reference sequence). Between the trimmed V and J ends, which lost 1 base and 4 bases, there was a span of 8 bases. A unique molecular identifier was carried by every single TCR cDNA molecule. TCRdb reanalysed the 5' RACE reads using MiXCR and keeps one entry per CDR3 protein. The table has thousands of distinct CDR3 sequences, around 18% seen once. As to time point: sample taken at primary tumor resection. Frozen PBMC, nontumor lung or tumor provided whole RNA, which was sequenced unsorted. The donor population consisted of some 70 patients with untreated, early-stage non-small cell lung cancer.

This chain joins TRBV7-9 and TRBJ2-1; no firm D call. The source was PBMCs, collected at surgery. This receptor was identified in a male donor with early-stage non-small cell lung cancer. CDR3 residues: CASSLVAVYNEQFF. Here the CDR3 DNA reads TGTGCCAGCAGCTTAGTGGCTGTGTACAATGAGCAGTTCTTC. The full variable domain, in which reference TRBV7-9 and TRBJ2-1 provide the parts outside the CDR3, is DTGVSQNPRHKITKRGQNVTFRCDPISEHNRLYWYRQTLGQGPEFLTYFQNEAQLEKSRLLSDRFSAERPKGSFSTLEIQRTEQGDSAMYLCASSLVAVYNEQFFGPGTRLTVL.